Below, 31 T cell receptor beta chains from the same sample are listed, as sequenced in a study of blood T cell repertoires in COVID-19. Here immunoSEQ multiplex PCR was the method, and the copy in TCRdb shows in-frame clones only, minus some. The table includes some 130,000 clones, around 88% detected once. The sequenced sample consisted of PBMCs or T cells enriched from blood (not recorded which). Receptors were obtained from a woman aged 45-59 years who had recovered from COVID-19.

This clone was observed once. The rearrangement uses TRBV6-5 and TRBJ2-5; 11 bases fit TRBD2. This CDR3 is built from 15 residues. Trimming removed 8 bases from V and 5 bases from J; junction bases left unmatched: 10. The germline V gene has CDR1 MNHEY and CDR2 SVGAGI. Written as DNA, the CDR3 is TGTGCCAGCCGGGGAGTAGCGGGGGGGCGCGAGACCCAGTACTTC. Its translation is CASRGVAGGRETQYF.

The CDR3 here is CASTPRDRGIAEAFF. CDR3 in DNA: TGTGCCAGTACCCCGAGGGACAGGGGTATCGCTGAAGCTTTCTTT. The chain combines TRBV19 with TRBJ1-1; 10 positions match TRBD1. The CDR3 covers 15 residues. Germline V gene data show CDR1 as LNHDA and CDR2 as SQIVND (reference sequence). V trimming: 7 bases; J trimming: 6 bases; junction bases outside the gene matches: 11.

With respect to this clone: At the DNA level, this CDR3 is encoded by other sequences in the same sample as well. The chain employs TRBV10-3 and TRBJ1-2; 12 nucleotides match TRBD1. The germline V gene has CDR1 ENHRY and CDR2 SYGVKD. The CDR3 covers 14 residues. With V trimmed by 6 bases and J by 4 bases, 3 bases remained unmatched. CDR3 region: CAISGTGGGYGYTF. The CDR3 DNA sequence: TGTGCCATCAGCGGGACAGGGGGCGGCTATGGCTACACCTTC.

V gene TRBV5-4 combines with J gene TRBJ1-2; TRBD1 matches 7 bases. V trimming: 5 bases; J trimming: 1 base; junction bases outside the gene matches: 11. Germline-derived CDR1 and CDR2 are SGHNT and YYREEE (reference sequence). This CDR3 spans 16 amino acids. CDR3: CASRSGTERVNYGYTF. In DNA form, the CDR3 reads TGTGCCAGCAGATCCGGGACAGAGAGGGTTAACTATGGCTACACCTTC.

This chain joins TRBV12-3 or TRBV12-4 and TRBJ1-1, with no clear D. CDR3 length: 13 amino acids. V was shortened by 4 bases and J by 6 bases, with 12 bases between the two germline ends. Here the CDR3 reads CASSYIIGAEAFF. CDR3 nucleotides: TGTGCCAGCAGTTACATCATTGGAGCTGAAGCTTTCTTT.

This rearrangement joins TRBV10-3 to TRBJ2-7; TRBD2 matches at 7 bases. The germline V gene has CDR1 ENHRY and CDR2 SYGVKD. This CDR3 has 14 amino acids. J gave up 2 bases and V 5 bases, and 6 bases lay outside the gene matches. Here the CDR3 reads CAISQSGAAYEQYF. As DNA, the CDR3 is TGTGCCATCAGTCAAAGCGGGGCAGCCTACGAGCAGTACTTC.

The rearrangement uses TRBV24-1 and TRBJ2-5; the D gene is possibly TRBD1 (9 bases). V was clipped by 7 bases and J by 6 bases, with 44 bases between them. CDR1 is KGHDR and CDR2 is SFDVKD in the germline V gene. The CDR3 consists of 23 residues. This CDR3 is CATRSRDRVEFGGGPRMLKTQYF. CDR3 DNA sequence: TGTGCCACCAGGAGTCGGGACAGGGTTGAGTTTGGCGGGGGGCCCCGGATGTTGAAGACCCAGTACTTC.

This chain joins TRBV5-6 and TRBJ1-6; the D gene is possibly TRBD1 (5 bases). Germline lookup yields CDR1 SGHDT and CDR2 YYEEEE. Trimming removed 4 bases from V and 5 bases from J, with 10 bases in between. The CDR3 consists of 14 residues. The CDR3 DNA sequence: TGTGCCAGCAGCCGTGGGGCCCATAATTCACCCCTCCACTTT. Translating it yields CASSRGAHNSPLHF.

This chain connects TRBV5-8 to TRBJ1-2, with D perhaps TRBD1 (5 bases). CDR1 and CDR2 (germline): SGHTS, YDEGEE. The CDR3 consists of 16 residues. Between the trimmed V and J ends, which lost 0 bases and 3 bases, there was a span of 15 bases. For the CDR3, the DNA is TGTGCCAGCAGCTTGGCCAGGGAAGTGTTGGACTATGGCTACACCTTC. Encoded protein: CASSLAREVLDYGYTF.

The chain's CDR3 is CASSSRGLQETQYF. The CDR3, as DNA: TGTGCCAGCAGCTCGCGGGGGCTCCAAGAGACCCAGTACTTC. This chain links TRBV5-8 with TRBJ2-5; TRBD2 might be the D (7 bases). The CDR3 sequence is 14 residues long. CDR1 is SGHTS and CDR2 is YDEGEE in the germline V gene. V lost 3 bases, J lost 1 base, and 10 bases lay in between.

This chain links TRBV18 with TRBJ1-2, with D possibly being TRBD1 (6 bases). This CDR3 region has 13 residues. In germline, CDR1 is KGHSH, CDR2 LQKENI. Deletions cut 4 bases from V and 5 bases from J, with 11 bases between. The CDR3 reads CASSLDSQYGYTF. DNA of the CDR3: TGTGCCAGCTCACTGGACAGCCAGTATGGCTACACCTTC.

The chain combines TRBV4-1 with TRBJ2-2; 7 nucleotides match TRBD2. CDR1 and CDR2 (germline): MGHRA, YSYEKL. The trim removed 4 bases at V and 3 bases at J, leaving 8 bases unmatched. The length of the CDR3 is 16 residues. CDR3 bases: TGCGCCAGCAGCCCCGAAGCGGGGCGGGACACCGGGGAGCTGTTTTTT. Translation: CASSPEAGRDTGELFF.

CDR3 sequence: CASSKVASFLPHYNEQFF. CDR3 DNA sequence: TGTGCCAGCAGCAAAGTAGCTTCCTTCCTCCCCCATTACAATGAGCAGTTCTTC. The V call is TRBV21-1, the J call TRBJ2-1; whether TRBD2, the table's D call, matches the DNA was not checked. TRBV21-1 is annotated as a pseudogene. The CDR3 length is 18 residues.

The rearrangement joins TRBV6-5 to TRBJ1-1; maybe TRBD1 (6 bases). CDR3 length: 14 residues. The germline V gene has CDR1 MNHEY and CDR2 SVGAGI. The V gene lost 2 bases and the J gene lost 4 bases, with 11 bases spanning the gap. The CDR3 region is CASSYGGSTTEAFF. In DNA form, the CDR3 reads TGTGCCAGCAGTTACGGGGGCTCAACCACTGAAGCTTTCTTT.

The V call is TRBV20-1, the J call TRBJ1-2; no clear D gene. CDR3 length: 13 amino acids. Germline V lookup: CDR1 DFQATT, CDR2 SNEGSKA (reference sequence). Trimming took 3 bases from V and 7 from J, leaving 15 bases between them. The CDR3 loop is CSASLAGLSGYTF. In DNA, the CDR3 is TGCAGTGCTAGTTTGGCAGGCCTCTCTGGCTACACCTTC.

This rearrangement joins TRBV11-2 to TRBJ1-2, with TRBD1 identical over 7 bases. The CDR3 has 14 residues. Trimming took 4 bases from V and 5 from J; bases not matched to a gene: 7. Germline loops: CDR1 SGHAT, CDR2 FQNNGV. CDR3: CASSSTTGWYGYTF. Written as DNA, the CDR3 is TGTGCCAGCAGCTCGACGACAGGGTGGTATGGCTACACCTTC.

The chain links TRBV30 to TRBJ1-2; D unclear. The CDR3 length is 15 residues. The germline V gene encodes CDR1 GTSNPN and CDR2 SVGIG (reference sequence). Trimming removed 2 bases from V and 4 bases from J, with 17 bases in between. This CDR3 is CAWSSYPRYGYGYTF. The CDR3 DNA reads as TGTGCCTGGAGTAGTTACCCCCGGTACGGCTATGGCTACACCTTC.

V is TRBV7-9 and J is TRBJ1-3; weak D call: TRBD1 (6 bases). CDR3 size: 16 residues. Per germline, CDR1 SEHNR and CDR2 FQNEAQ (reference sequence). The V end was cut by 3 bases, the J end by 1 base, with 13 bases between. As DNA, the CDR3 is TGTGCCAGCAGCTTCCCTAACAGGGAGTCTGGAAACACCATATATTTT. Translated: CASSFPNRESGNTIYF. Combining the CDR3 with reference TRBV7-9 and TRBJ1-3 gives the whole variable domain DTGVSQNPRHKITKRGQNVTFRCDPISEHNRLYWYRQTLGQGPEFLTYFQNEAQLEKSRLLSDRFSAERPKGSFSTLEIQRTEQGDSAMYLCASSFPNRESGNTIYFGEGSWLTVV.

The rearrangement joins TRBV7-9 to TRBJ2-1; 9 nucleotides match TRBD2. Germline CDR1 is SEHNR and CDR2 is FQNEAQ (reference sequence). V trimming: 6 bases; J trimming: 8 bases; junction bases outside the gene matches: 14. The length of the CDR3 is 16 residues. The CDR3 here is CASRVLASGARDEQFF. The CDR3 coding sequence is TGTGCCAGCAGGGTATTGGCTAGCGGGGCTAGGGATGAGCAGTTCTTC.

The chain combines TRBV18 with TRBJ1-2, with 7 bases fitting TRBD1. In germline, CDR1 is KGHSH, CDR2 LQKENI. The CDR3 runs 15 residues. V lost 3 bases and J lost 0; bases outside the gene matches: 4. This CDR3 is CASSPETGPNYGYTF. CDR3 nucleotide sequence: TGTGCCAGCTCACCCGAGACAGGGCCTAACTATGGCTACACCTTC.

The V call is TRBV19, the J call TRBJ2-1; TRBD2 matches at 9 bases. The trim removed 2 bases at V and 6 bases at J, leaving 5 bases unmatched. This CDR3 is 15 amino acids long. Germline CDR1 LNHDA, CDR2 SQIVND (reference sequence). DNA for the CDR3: TGTGCCAGTAGTATATGGCGGGGGGGCGGCAATGAGCAGTTCTTC. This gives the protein CASSIWRGGGNEQFF.

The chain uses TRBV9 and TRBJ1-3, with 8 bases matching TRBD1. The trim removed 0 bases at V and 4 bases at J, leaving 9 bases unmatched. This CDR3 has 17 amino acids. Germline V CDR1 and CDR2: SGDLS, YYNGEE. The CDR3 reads CASSVAPGGRGGNTIYF. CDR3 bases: TGTGCCAGCAGCGTAGCTCCAGGGGGCAGAGGAGGAAACACCATATATTTT.

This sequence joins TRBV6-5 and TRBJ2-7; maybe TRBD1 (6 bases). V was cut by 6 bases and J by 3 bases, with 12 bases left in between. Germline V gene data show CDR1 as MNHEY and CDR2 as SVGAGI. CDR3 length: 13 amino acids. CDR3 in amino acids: CASRGDTIYEQYF. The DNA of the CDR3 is TGTGCCAGCAGGGGGGACACCATCTACGAGCAGTACTTC.

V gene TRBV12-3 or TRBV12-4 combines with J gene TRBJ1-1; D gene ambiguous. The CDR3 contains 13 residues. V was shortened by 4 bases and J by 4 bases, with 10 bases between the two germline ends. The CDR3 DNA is TGTGCCAGCAGTTCCGGACGGGGCACTGAAGCTTTCTTT. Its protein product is CASSSGRGTEAFF.

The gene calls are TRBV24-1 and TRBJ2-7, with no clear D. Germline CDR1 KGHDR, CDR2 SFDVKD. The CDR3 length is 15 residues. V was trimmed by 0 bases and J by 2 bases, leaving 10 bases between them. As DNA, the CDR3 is TGTGCCACCAGTGATTTGGGTCCCGACACCTACGAGCAGTACTTC. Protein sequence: CATSDLGPDTYEQYF.

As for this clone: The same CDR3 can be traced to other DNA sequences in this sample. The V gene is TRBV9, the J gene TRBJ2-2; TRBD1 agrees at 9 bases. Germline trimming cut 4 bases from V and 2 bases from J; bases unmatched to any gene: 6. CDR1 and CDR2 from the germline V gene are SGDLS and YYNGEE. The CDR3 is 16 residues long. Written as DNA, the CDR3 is TGTGCCAGCAGCAGCCGGGACAGGGCCAACACCGGGGAGCTGTTTTTT. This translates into CASSSRDRANTGELFF. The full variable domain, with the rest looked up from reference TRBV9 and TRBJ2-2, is DSGVTQTPKHLITATGQRVTLRCSPRSGDLSVYWYQQSLDQGLQFLIQYYNGEERAKGNILERFSAQQFPDLHSELNLSSLELGDSALYFCASSSRDRANTGELFFGEGSRLTVL.

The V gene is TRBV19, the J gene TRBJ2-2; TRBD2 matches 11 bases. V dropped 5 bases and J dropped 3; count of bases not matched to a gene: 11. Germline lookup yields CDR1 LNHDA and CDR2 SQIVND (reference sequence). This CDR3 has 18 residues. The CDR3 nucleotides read TGTGCCAGTAGTGTCCGGACGGGACTAGCGGCTTACACCGGGGAGCTGTTTTTT. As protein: CASSVRTGLAAYTGELFF.

The CDR3 here is CASSPLAGGDQPQHF. CDR3 bases: TGTGCCAGCAGCCCCTTGGCAGGAGGGGATCAGCCCCAGCATTTT. The rearrangement joins TRBV6-5 to TRBJ1-5; D perhaps matches TRBD1 (5 bases). Germline V lookup: CDR1 MNHEY, CDR2 SVGAGI. The CDR3 spans 15 residues. V lost 6 bases to trimming and J lost 5 bases, with 17 bases between them.

The CDR3 DNA is TGTGCCAGCAGCTTCGAAGTGGGACAGGCCCCTCAGGCTTTCTTT. It yields the protein CASSFEVGQAPQAFF. The rearrangement joins TRBV7-9 to TRBJ1-1; TRBD1 agrees at 8 bases. CDR3 length equals 15 residues. With V trimmed by 3 bases and J by 11 bases, 14 bases remained unmatched. The germline gives CDR1 SEHNR, CDR2 FQNEAQ (reference sequence).

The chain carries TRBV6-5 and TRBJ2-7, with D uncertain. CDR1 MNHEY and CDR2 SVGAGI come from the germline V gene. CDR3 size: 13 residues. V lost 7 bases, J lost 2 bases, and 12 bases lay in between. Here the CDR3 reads CASKSRSTYEQYF. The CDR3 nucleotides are TGTGCCAGCAAATCAAGGAGTACCTACGAGCAGTACTTC.

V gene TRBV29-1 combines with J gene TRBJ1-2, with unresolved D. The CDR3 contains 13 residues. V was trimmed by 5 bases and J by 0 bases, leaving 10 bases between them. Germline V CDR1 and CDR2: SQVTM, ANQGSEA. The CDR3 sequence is CSVPSVANYGYTF. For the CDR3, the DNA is TGCAGCGTTCCTTCCGTAGCTAACTATGGCTACACCTTC. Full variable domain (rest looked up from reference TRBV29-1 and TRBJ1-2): SAVISQKPSRDICQRGTSLTIQCQVDSQVTMMFWYRQQPGQSLTLIATANQGSEATYESGFVIDKFPISRPNLTFSTLTVSNMSPEDSSIYLCSVPSVANYGYTFGSGTRLTVV.